The 16 T cell receptor beta chains below were found in one sample sequenced in a study of blood T cell repertoires in COVID-19. Assay used: immunoSEQ multiplex PCR; TCRdb lists only in-frame clones, some missing. The sample includes around 150,000 clones, approximately 80% of them seen just once. Sequencing was performed on peripheral blood. Receptors were obtained from a human donor in a cohort sampled during active COVID-19.

The chain is built from TRBV7-3 and TRBJ2-7, with D maybe TRBD1 (6 bases). The germline V gene encodes CDR1 SGHTA and CDR2 FQGTGA. Between the trimmed V and J ends, which lost 3 bases and 7 bases, there was a span of 25 bases. The CDR3 loop spans 17 amino acids. The CDR3 spells CASSFKVPEPGEREQYF. CDR3 bases: TGTGCCAGCAGCTTTAAGGTTCCCGAACCAGGGGAAAGAGAGCAGTACTTC.

This rearrangement joins TRBV9 to TRBJ2-5, with TRBD1 as a possible D gene (5 bases). The germline V and J ends were trimmed by 7 bases and 7 bases, with 17 bases remaining between them. There are 13 residues in the CDR3. CDR1 and CDR2 from the germline V gene are SGDLS and YYNGEE. CDR3 amino acids: CASSKQAPGTQYF. As DNA, the CDR3 is TGTGCCAGCTCAAAACAGGCCCCAGGGACCCAGTACTTC.

The chain uses TRBV7-2 and TRBJ2-6; a weak D match, TRBD2 (6 bases). Germline CDR1 SGHTA, CDR2 FQGNSA. The ends were cut back, 4 bases at V and 3 bases at J, with 19 bases in the middle. The CDR3 has 18 residues. For the CDR3, the DNA is TGTGCCAGCAGCTCAGACCCCCTGGGAGGTAGTGGGGCCAACGTCCTGACTTTC. This translates into CASSSDPLGGSGANVLTF.

The chain links TRBV2 to TRBJ1-2, with D perhaps TRBD1 (6 bases). The CDR3 spans 14 residues. Germline CDR1 is SNHLY and CDR2 is FYNNEI. Trimming cost V 2 bases and J 6 bases, with 13 bases left between them. CDR3 in amino acids: CASSEIQGRDGYTF. CDR3 bases: TGTGCCAGCAGTGAAATCCAGGGGAGGGATGGCTACACCTTC.

The V gene is TRBV11-1, the J gene TRBJ1-6; TRBD1 is a possible D gene (5 bases). CDR1 SGHAT and CDR2 FQDESV come from the germline V gene (reference sequence). The V end lost 5 bases, the J end lost 10 bases, and 18 bases lay between the germline ends. CDR3 size: 15 residues. The CDR3 sequence: CASSKDVWGGSPLHF. In DNA, the CDR3 is TGTGCCAGCAGCAAAGACGTTTGGGGGGGATCACCCCTCCACTTT. The whole variable domain, remainder taken from reference TRBV11-1 and TRBJ1-6, is EAEVAQSPRYKITEKSQAVAFWCDPISGHATLYWYRQILGQGPELLVQFQDESVVDDSQLPKDRFSAERLKGVDSTLKIQPAELGDSAMYLCASSKDVWGGSPLHFGNGTRLTVT.

This chain links TRBV6-7 with TRBJ1-6; TRBD1 might be the D (5 bases). TRBV6-7 is noted as an ORF with a role that remains uncertain. Between the trimmed V and J ends, which lost 6 bases and 7 bases, there was a span of 13 bases. The CDR3 has 14 residues. As DNA, the CDR3 is TGTGCCAGCAGACGTCGGGGGAGGAATTCACCCCTCCACTTT. The encoded protein is CASRRRGRNSPLHF.

Here the CDR3 DNA reads TGTGCCAGCAGTGAGCCGGGCACCGGGGAGCTGTTTTTT. As protein: CASSEPGTGELFF. The chain uses TRBV25-1 and TRBJ2-2; no clear D. CDR3 length: 13 residues. Per the germline V gene, CDR1 is MGHDK and CDR2 is SYGVNS. V lost 3 bases, J lost 4 bases, and 6 bases lay in between.

The genes are TRBV3-1 (or the pseudogene TRBV3-2) and TRBJ2-1, with 8 bases fitting TRBD2. Per germline, CDR1 LGHDT and CDR2 YNNKEL (reference sequence). V was pared by 4 bases and J by 8 bases, with 13 bases of the junction left unmatched. The CDR3 is 16 amino acids. Here the CDR3 reads CASSPRTSPVWDEQFF. The CDR3 nucleotides read TGTGCCAGCAGCCCCCGGACTAGCCCAGTTTGGGATGAGCAGTTCTTC.

This rearrangement joins TRBV4-2 to TRBJ2-5, with D tentatively TRBD2 (5 bases). The CDR3 runs to 14 residues. Germline V gene lookup returns CDR1 LGHNA and CDR2 YNFKEQ. V shed 2 bases and J shed 2 bases, with 9 bases lying between them. The CDR3 region is CASSQSGLQETQYF. The CDR3 bases are TGTGCCAGCAGCCAATCAGGACTGCAAGAGACCCAGTACTTC.

The chain combines TRBV7-2 with TRBJ1-3; 9 bases match TRBD1. Germline values: CDR1 SGHTA, CDR2 FQGNSA. This CDR3 contains 12 residues. V lost 4 bases and J lost 14; bases outside the gene matches: 6. The CDR3 region has the DNA TGTGCCAGCAGCTACACAGGGGGCTATTTATATTTT. It specifies CASSYTGGYLYF.

The J gene is TRBJ1-2, the V gene TRBV30; D unresolved. The germline gives CDR1 GTSNPN, CDR2 SVGIG (reference sequence). The CDR3 sequence is 13 residues long. The ends were cut back, 2 bases at V and 1 base at J, with 8 bases in the middle. The CDR3 spells CAWSPGVNYGYTF. CDR3 in DNA: TGTGCCTGGAGTCCCGGGGTTAACTATGGCTACACCTTC.

The V and J genes are TRBV4-1 and TRBJ1-2; D gene ambiguous. This CDR3 spans 14 amino acids. Per germline, CDR1 MGHRA and CDR2 YSYEKL. Between the trimmed V and J ends, which lost 6 bases and 3 bases, there was a span of 14 bases. The CDR3 loop reads CASRLRETDYGYTF. The CDR3 DNA reads TGCGCCAGCAGGCTTCGGGAGACTGACTATGGCTACACCTTC.

The chain links TRBV14 to TRBJ1-1, with a tentative D call TRBD1 (5 bases). There are 15 residues in the CDR3. Germline V CDR1 and CDR2: SGHDN, FVKESK. Trimming cost V 1 base and J 8 bases, with 17 bases left between them. This CDR3 is CASSQVLGGEGEAFF. The CDR3 DNA reads TGTGCCAGCAGCCAAGTATTAGGAGGGGAAGGGGAAGCTTTCTTT.

J is TRBJ1-5 and V is TRBV10-3; TRBD1 matches at 7 bases. V shed 2 bases and J 1 base; nucleotides not matched to a gene: 2. The CDR3 totals 15 residues. Germline CDR1 is ENHRY and CDR2 is SYGVKD. CDR3 coding DNA: TGTGCCATCAGTGAGGGGACAGTGAGCAATCAGCCCCAGCATTTT. Residues: CAISEGTVSNQPQHF.

This clone has a single count. This sequence joins TRBV5-1 and TRBJ1-1; no clear D. Germline lookup yields CDR1 SGHRS and CDR2 YFSETQ. Between the trimmed V and J ends, which lost 0 bases and 7 bases, there was a span of 16 bases. CDR3 size: 15 residues. CDR3 residues: CASSLATAGSGEAFF. The CDR3 nucleotides read TGCGCCAGCAGCTTGGCCACAGCCGGTAGCGGTGAAGCTTTCTTT.

The chain has TRBV29-1 and TRBJ2-2, with D perhaps TRBD1 (7 bases). Per the germline V gene, CDR1 is SQVTM and CDR2 is ANQGSEA. This CDR3 contains 15 residues. Deletions cut 4 bases from V and 1 base from J, with 13 bases between. As DNA, the CDR3 is TGCAGCGTTGGACGGGGGACAGTGAACACCGGGGAGCTGTTTTTT. It specifies CSVGRGTVNTGELFF.